What follows describes a single T cell receptor (beta chain). Its cognate antigen is unknown. This sample was included in a study of cytomegalovirus exposure and HLA in healthy donors. Study-wide background: For the approximately 360 genotyped donors, about 81% fell within the Caucasian-associated ancestry cluster. Notes on the study in general: Reported findings show TCR beta sequences accurately forecast HLA-A and HLA-B alleles in most subjects. A few of the chains that were CMV-associated were confirmed in vitro to be specific for CMV antigens.

Primers for the PCR totalled 60 Vbeta and 13 Jbeta. TCRdb keeps only in-frame clones here, not all; method: immunoSEQ multiplex PCR. The sample records nearly 110,000 clones, 75% being singletons. Trimming took 4 bases from V and 3 from J, leaving 16 bases between them. This CDR3 spans 15 amino acids. Germline V CDR1 and CDR2: SGDLS, YYNGEE. The V gene is TRBV9, the J gene TRBJ1-1, with D unclear. This TCR came from a middle-aged man in good health and CMV-seronegative. Sequences were obtained from PBMCs. CDR3 residues: CASSPTRVAHTEAFF. CDR3 DNA: TGTGCCAGCAGCCCTACCCGGGTCGCCCACACTGAAGCTTTCTTT.